These 19 T cell receptor beta chains originate from one sample sequenced in a study of OX40 agonist ivuxolimab in advanced cancers. Assay: immunoSEQ multiplex PCR; the TCRdb copy retains only in-frame clones and omits some. The table lists 5,100 or so clones, roughly three fifths of them singletons. The sequences come from CD4+ or CD8+ T cells sorted from blood, collected in a trial of the OX40 agonist ivuxolimab. These receptors all stem from an adult with an advanced solid tumor such as melanoma, head and neck, liver or kidney cancer.

Within the sample, this clone is medium-sized. The chain recombines TRBV7-9 with TRBJ1-4; TRBD1 matches at 7 bases. This CDR3 has 17 residues. CDR1 and CDR2 from the germline V gene are SEHNR and FQNEAQ (reference sequence). Trimming took 1 base from V and 2 from J; bases not matched to a gene: 7. CDR3 sequence reads: CASSLVPDRMTNEKLFF. The DNA for the CDR3 is TGTGCCAGCAGCTTAGTCCCGGACAGGATGACTAATGAAAAACTGTTTTTT.

V usage is TRBV30 and J usage is TRBJ1-1; TRBD1 might be the D (5 bases). V was clipped by 4 bases and J by 4 bases, with 16 bases between them. Germline CDR1 is GTSNPN and CDR2 is SVGIG (reference sequence). This CDR3 comprises 14 residues. In nucleotides, the CDR3 is TGTGCCTGGACCCTCCTAGGGGATGGCACTGAAGCTTTCTTT. Translation: CAWTLLGDGTEAFF.

V gene TRBV7-9 combines with J gene TRBJ1-3, with D perhaps TRBD1 (6 bases). CDR1 is SEHNR, CDR2 FQNEAQ, per germline (reference sequence). The CDR3 loop spans 18 amino acids. Trimming left V 2 bases short and J 4 bases short, with 21 bases between. Written as DNA, the CDR3 is TGTGCCAGCAGCTTACCCGAGACAGGTTTAGTCGACGGAAACACCATATATTTT. This sequence encodes CASSLPETGLVDGNTIYF. Looking up the rest from reference TRBV7-9 and TRBJ1-3 gives the full variable domain: DTGVSQNPRHKITKRGQNVTFRCDPISEHNRLYWYRQTLGQGPEFLTYFQNEAQLEKSRLLSDRFSAERPKGSFSTLEIQRTEQGDSAMYLCASSLPETGLVDGNTIYFGEGSWLTVV.

This clone is medium-sized. The chain is built from TRBV2 and TRBJ2-1, with 13 bases fitting TRBD2. Germline V lookup: CDR1 SNHLY, CDR2 FYNNEI. The V and J ends lost 6 bases and 1 base, in that order; junction bases with no gene match: 12. The CDR3 extends over 19 amino acids. The CDR3 sequence: CASRPRTSGSSRSYNEQFF. In nucleotides, the CDR3 is TGTGCCAGCAGGCCAAGGACTAGCGGGAGTTCGAGGTCCTACAATGAGCAGTTCTTC.

The chain employs TRBV28 and TRBJ2-3; 7 positions match TRBD2. The junction had 2 bases not matched to a gene; V was cut back by 3 bases and J by 2 bases. The CDR3 is 14 residues long. Germline V gene data show CDR1 as MDHEN and CDR2 as SYDVKM. In nucleotides, the CDR3 is TGTGCCAGCAGTTTGCTAGCGGACACAGATACGCAGTATTTT. Its translation is CASSLLADTDTQYF. The full variable domain, completed using reference TRBV28 and TRBJ2-3, is DVKVTQSSRYLVKRTGEKVFLECVQDMDHENMFWYRQDPGLGLRLIYFSYDVKMKEKGDIPEGYSVSREKKERFSLILESASTNQTSMYLCASSLLADTDTQYFGPGTRLTVL.

This chain connects TRBV14 to TRBJ2-7; 9 nucleotides agree with TRBD2. Germline CDR1 is SGHDN and CDR2 is FVKESK. The CDR3 spans 15 residues. V dropped 0 bases and J dropped 3; count of bases not matched to a gene: 3. This CDR3 reads CASSQEETSGYEQYF. The CDR3 nucleotides are TGTGCCAGCAGCCAAGAGGAGACTAGCGGCTACGAGCAGTACTTC.

In regard to this clone: The junction differs from germline at one of its ends, possibly a read error. The rearrangement uses TRBV11-3 and TRBJ2-1, with unresolved D. This CDR3 comprises 15 residues. CDR1 SGHNT and CDR2 YENEEA come from the germline V gene. CDR3 loop: CASSPRSALINGQFF. The CDR3, as DNA: TGTGCCAGCAGCCCACGGTCAGCCTTAATCAATGGGCAGTTCTTC.

The chain employs TRBV4-2 and TRBJ2-5; D is unclear. The end of the DNA fits TRBJ2-7 better, so the J call may be wrong. CDR3 length equals 15 residues. Germline V gene data show CDR1 as LGHNA and CDR2 as YNFKEQ. CDR3 region: CASSQGSGYTYEQYF. In nucleotides, the CDR3 is TGTGCCAGCAGCCAAGGTTCGGGTTATACCTACGAGCAGTACTTC.

The chain couples TRBV10-3 to TRBJ2-1; TRBD2 is a possible D gene (5 bases). V was shortened by 2 bases and J by 2 bases, with 10 bases between the two germline ends. CDR1 and CDR2 from the germline V gene are ENHRY and SYGVKD. The CDR3 runs to 15 residues. The CDR3 spells CAISELVGTYNEQFF. The CDR3 DNA reads as TGTGCCATCAGTGAGCTGGTCGGGACCTACAATGAGCAGTTCTTC.

This clone was detected only a few times. This sequence joins TRBV12-5 and TRBJ2-4; possibly TRBD1 for D (6 bases). Trimming removed 1 base from V and 1 base from J, with 14 bases in between. Germline loops: CDR1 LGHNT, CDR2 FRNRAP. The CDR3 has 17 amino acids. CDR3 nucleotides: TGTGCTAGTGGTTTGGCACGGGGCCAGGGGGCCAAAAACATTCAGTACTTC. It yields the protein CASGLARGQGAKNIQYF.

The CDR3: CAILKDNEQFF. DNA of the CDR3: TGTGCCATTCTCAAGGACAATGAGCAGTTCTTC. The chain links TRBV2 to TRBJ2-1; D is unresolved. Germline values: CDR1 SNHLY, CDR2 FYNNEI. The CDR3 spans 11 residues. V was shortened by 10 bases and J by 5 bases, with 9 bases between the two germline ends.

By sample fraction, this clone is medium-sized. The rearrangement links TRBV4-1 to TRBJ2-7; the D gene is possibly TRBD2 (6 bases). The germline V and J ends were trimmed by 1 base and 5 bases, with 15 bases remaining between them. The CDR3 has 15 amino acids. CDR1 is MGHRA and CDR2 is YSYEKL in the germline V gene. The CDR3 DNA sequence: TGCGCCAGCAGCCAAGGACCCGGAGGAGGGGACGAGCAGTACTTC. Translating gives CASSQGPGGGDEQYF.

The rearrangement links TRBV19 to TRBJ2-1; TRBD1 or TRBD2 may be the D gene (6 bases each). Germline V gene lookup returns CDR1 LNHDA and CDR2 SQIVND (reference sequence). The CDR3 runs 15 residues. V gave up 6 bases and J gave up 0 bases, with 12 bases separating them. The CDR3 DNA sequence: TGTGCCAGTAGGGAAGGGGGGAGCTCCTACAATGAGCAGTTCTTC. Amino acid sequence: CASREGGSSYNEQFF.

The chain recombines TRBV5-1 with TRBJ2-1, with D possibly TRBD2 on 5 matching bases. CDR3 length: 15 residues. Trimming stripped 1 base from V and 3 bases from J, with 11 bases between. Germline V lookup: CDR1 SGHRS, CDR2 YFSETQ. The CDR3 here is CASSLSASLYNEQFF. Written as DNA, the CDR3 is TGCGCCAGCAGCTTGTCTGCTAGCCTCTACAATGAGCAGTTCTTC.

The rearrangement uses TRBV19 and TRBJ2-1; TRBD2 is a possible D gene (6 bases). The germline gives CDR1 LNHDA, CDR2 SQIVND (reference sequence). The V gene lost 5 bases and the J gene lost 7 bases, with 21 bases spanning the gap. CDR3 length: 16 amino acids. CDR3 DNA: TGTGCCAGTAGTTATTCAACGGGGACTCTACAGAATGAGCAGTTCTTC. Translating gives CASSYSTGTLQNEQFF.

The gene calls are TRBV28 and TRBJ1-1, with 7 bases identical to TRBD1. Looked up from germline, CDR1 is MDHEN and CDR2 is SYDVKM. CDR3 length: 19 residues. The trim removed 5 bases at V and 0 bases at J, leaving 18 bases unmatched. This chain's CDR3 is CASSHGTGALGPMNTEAFF. DNA of the CDR3: TGTGCCAGCAGTCACGGTACAGGGGCCTTGGGGCCTATGAACACTGAAGCTTTCTTT.

The chain links TRBV28 to TRBJ1-1, with unresolved D. This CDR3 is 12 amino acids long. Per the germline V gene, CDR1 is MDHEN and CDR2 is SYDVKM. Trimming took 1 base from V and 8 from J, leaving 8 bases between them. The DNA of the CDR3 is TGTGCCAGCAGTTTATTCGGTTACGAAGCTTTCTTT. This encodes CASSLFGYEAFF.

This chain joins TRBV6-6 and TRBJ2-1; TRBD2 agrees at 10 bases. Unmatched junction bases numbered 4, after V lost 1 base and J lost 7 bases. The CDR3 has 15 amino acids. Germline V gene lookup returns CDR1 MNHNY and CDR2 SVGAGI (reference sequence). In DNA, the CDR3 is TGTGCCAGCAGTTACTATGCTAGCGGGAGTAATGAGCAGTTCTTC. This codes for CASSYYASGSNEQFF.

The chain employs TRBV7-9 and TRBJ1-1; tentatively, D is TRBD1 (6 bases). Trimming took off 4 bases at V and 3 bases at J, with 9 bases between the two ends. The CDR3 extends over 13 amino acids. Germline V gene lookup returns CDR1 SEHNR and CDR2 FQNEAQ (reference sequence). DNA of the CDR3: TGTGCCAGCAGCTGGGACATGGACACTGAAGCTTTCTTT. Its protein product is CASSWDMDTEAFF. The whole variable domain, filled in from reference TRBV7-9 and TRBJ1-1, reads DTGVSQNPRHKITKRGQNVTFRCDPISEHNRLYWYRQTLGQGPEFLTYFQNEAQLEKSRLLSDRFSAERPKGSFSTLEIQRTEQGDSAMYLCASSWDMDTEAFFGQGTRLTVV.